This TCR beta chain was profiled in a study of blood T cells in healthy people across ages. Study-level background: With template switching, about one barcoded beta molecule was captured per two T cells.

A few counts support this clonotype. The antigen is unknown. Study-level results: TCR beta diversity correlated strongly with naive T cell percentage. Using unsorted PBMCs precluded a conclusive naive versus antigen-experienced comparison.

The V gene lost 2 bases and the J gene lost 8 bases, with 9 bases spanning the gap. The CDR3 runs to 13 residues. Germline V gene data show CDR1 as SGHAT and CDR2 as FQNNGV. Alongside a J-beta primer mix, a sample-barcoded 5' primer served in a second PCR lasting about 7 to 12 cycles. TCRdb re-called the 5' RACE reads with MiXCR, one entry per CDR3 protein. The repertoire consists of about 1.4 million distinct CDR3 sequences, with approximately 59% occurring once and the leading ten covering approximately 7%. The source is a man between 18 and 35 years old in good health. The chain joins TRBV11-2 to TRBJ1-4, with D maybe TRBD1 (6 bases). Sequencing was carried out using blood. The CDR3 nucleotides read TGTGCCAGCAGCTTAACAGGGAGGGAAAAACTGTTTTTT. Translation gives CASSLTGREKLFF.